This TCR beta chain was found in a study of cytomegalovirus exposure and HLA in healthy donors. Primers: 60 Vbeta forward and 13 Jbeta reverse. Clones were read by immunoSEQ multiplex PCR, and TCRdb kept only the in-frame ones, dropping some. The sample holds under 200,000 clones; around 80% are singletons and the top ten take around 1.7%. Unmatched junction bases numbered 17, after V lost 4 bases and J lost 4 bases. This CDR3 region has 18 residues. Germline V lookup: CDR1 MGHRA, CDR2 YSYEKL. Regarding this clone: Its antigen is as yet unknown.

The study's findings and limits: Reports described diagnosis of cytomegalovirus status by the classifier as highly specific and sensitive.

The chain combines TRBV4-1 with TRBJ2-3; 7 positions match TRBD2. Sequencing was done on a sample of PBMCs. The clonotype originates from a woman between 18 and 29 years old in good health and CMV-seronegative. This CDR3 reads CASSPRFGTGGVADTQYF. The DNA of the CDR3 is TGCGCCAGCAGCCCCAGGTTCGGGACTGGGGGGGTCGCAGATACGCAGTATTTT.